The clone carrying this T cell receptor beta chain was seen a few times. The antigen remains unidentified. This record comes from a study of T cell responses to AZD1222 COVID-19 vaccine. Findings and limits, study-wide: The CD4 TCRs associated with vaccination extended across spike and predominated at 160-218 and 743-854. Among spike-specific TCRs, nearly half reportedly target unmutated variant regions. Seropositive at baseline were only a handful of AZD1222 recipients.

Only in-frame clones appear in the TCRdb table, and some are missing; sequencing was by immunoSEQ multiplex PCR. The sample records some 170,000 clones, around 92% being singletons. Germline V gene sequence: CDR1 MNHEY, CDR2 SVGAGI. After removal of 5 bases from V and 4 bases from J, the junction contained 7 bases not matched to a gene. The CDR3 totals 15 residues. This TCR derives from an adult in good health. Specimen: peripheral blood, collected on day 0 of MenACWY control vaccination. The chain employs TRBV6-5 and TRBJ2-1; 8 nucleotides align to TRBD2. CDR3 amino acids: CASSTPAGAYNEQFF. As DNA, the CDR3 is TGTGCCAGCAGTACTCCAGCGGGAGCTTACAATGAGCAGTTCTTC.